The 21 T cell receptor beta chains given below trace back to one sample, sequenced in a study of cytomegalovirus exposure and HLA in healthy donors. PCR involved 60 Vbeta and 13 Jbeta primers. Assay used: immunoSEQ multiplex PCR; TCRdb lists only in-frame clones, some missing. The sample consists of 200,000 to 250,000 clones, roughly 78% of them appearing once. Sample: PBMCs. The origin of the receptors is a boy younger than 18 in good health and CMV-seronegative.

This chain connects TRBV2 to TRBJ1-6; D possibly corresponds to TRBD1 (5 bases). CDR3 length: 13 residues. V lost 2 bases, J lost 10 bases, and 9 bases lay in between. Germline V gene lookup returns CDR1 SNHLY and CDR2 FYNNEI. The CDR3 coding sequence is TGTGCCAGCAGTGAACAGGGTCGGTCACCCCTCCACTTT. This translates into CASSEQGRSPLHF.

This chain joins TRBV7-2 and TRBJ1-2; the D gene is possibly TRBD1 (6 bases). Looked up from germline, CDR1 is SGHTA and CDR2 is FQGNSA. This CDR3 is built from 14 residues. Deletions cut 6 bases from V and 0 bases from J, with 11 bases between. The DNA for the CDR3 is TGTGCCAGCAGTAAGGACAGAACTAACTATGGCTACACCTTC. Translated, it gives CASSKDRTNYGYTF.

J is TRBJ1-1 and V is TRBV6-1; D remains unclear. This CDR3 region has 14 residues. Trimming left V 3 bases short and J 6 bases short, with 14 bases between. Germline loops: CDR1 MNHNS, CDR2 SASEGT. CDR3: CASSEGRSRAEAFF. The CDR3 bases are TGTGCCAGCAGTGAGGGGAGGTCCCGCGCTGAAGCTTTCTTT.

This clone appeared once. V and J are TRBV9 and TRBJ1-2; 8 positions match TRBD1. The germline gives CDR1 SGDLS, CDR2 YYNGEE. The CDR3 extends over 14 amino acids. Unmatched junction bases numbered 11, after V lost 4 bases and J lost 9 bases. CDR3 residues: CASSSFGQGHSYTF. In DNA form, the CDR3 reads TGTGCCAGCAGCTCCTTCGGACAGGGTCACAGCTACACCTTC. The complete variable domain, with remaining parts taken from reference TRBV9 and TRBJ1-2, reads DSGVTQTPKHLITATGQRVTLRCSPRSGDLSVYWYQQSLDQGLQFLIQYYNGEERAKGNILERFSAQQFPDLHSELNLSSLELGDSALYFCASSSFGQGHSYTFGSGTRLTVV.

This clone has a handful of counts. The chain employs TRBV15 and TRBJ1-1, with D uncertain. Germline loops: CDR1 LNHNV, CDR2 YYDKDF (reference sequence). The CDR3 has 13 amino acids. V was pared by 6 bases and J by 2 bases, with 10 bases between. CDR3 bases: TGTGCCACCAGTCACGGGTATAACACTGAAGCTTTCTTT. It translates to CATSHGYNTEAFF.

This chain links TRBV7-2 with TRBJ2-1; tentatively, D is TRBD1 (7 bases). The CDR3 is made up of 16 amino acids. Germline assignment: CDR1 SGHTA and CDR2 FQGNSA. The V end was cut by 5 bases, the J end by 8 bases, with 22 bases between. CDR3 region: CASSAGRGVAFHEQFF. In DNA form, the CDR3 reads TGTGCCAGCAGCGCAGGCAGGGGGGTCGCTTTCCATGAGCAGTTCTTC.

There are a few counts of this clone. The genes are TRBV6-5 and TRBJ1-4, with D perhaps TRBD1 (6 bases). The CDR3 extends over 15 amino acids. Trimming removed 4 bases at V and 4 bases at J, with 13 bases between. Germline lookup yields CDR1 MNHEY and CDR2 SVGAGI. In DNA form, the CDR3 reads TGTGCCAGCAGTTCCCAGGGGCTACATAATGAAAAACTGTTTTTT. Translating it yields CASSSQGLHNEKLFF.

CDR3 residues: CASCPQGSPNYGYTF. DNA for the CDR3: TGTGCCAGCTGCCCACAGGGTAGCCCCAACTATGGCTACACCTTC. The gene calls are TRBV2 and TRBJ1-2; the D gene is possibly TRBD1 (6 bases). V lost 8 bases and J lost 2, with 18 bases in between. This CDR3 is 15 amino acids long. Germline-derived CDR1 and CDR2 are SNHLY and FYNNEI.

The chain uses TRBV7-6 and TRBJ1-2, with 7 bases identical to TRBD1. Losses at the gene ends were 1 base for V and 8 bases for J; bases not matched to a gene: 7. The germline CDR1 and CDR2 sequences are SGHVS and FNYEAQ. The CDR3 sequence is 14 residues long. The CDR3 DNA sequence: TGTGCCAGCAGCTTAGTACTTCGGGGACAGGGCTACACCTTC. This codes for CASSLVLRGQGYTF.

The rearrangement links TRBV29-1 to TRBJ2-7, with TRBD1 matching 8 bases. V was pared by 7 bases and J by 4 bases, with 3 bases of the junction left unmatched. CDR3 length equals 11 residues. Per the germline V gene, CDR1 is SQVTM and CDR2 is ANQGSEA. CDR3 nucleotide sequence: TGCAGCGCGGGACAGGCATACGAGCAGTACTTC. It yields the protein CSAGQAYEQYF.

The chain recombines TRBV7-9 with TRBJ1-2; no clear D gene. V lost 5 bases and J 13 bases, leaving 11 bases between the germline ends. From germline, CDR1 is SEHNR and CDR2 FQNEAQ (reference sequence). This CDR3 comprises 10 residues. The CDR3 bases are TGTGCCAGCAGCCAAGGAGGAGGCACCTTC. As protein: CASSQGGGTF.

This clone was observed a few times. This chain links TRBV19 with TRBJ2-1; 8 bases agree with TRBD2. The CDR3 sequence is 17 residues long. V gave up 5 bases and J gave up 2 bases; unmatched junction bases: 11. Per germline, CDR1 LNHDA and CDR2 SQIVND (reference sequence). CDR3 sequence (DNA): TGTGCCAGTAGTTCACTACGAACGGGACTAGCCTACAATGAGCAGTTCTTC. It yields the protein CASSSLRTGLAYNEQFF.

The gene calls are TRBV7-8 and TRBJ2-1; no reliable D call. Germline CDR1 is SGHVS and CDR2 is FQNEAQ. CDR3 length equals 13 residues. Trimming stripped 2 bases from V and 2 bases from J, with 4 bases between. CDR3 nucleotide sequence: TGTGCCAGCAGCTTACCTGCCTACAATGAGCAGTTCTTC. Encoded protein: CASSLPAYNEQFF.

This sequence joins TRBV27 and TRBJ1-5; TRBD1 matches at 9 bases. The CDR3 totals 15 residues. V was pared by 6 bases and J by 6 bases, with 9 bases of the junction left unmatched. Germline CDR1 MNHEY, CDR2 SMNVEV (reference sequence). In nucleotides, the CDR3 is TGTGCCAGCAGACCGGACAGGGGATTCGGTCAGCCCCAGCATTTT. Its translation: CASRPDRGFGQPQHF.

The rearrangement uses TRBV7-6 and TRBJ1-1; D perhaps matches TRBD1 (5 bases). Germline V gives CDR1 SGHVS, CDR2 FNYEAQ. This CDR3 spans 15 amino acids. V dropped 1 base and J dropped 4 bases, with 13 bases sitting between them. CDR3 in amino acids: CASSLVRGGITEAFF. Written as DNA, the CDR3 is TGTGCCAGCAGCTTAGTAAGGGGAGGGATCACTGAAGCTTTCTTT.

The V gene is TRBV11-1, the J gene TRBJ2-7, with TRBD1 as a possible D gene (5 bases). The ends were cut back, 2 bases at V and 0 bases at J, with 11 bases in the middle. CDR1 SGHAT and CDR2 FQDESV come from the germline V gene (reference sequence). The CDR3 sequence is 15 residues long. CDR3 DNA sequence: TGTGCCAGCAGCTTAACCCCACAGGCCTCCTACGAGCAGTACTTC. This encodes CASSLTPQASYEQYF.

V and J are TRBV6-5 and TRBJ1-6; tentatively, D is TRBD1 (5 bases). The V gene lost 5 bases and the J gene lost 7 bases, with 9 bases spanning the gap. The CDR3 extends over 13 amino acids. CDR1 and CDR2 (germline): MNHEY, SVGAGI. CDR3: CASSEQENSPLHF. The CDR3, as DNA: TGTGCCAGCAGTGAACAGGAAAATTCACCCCTCCACTTT.

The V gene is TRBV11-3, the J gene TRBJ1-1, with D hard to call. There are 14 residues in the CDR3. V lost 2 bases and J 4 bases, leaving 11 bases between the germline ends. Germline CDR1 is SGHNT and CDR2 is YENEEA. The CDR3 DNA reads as TGTGCCAGCAGCTTAACGAGGGCGGGCACTGAAGCTTTCTTT. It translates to CASSLTRAGTEAFF.

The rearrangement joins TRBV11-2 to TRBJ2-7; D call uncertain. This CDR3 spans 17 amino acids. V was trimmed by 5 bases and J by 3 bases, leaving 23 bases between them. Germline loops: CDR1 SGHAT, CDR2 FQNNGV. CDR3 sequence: CASSPGSAVLPDYEQYF. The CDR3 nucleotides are TGTGCCAGCAGCCCTGGGTCGGCGGTTTTGCCTGACTACGAGCAGTACTTC.

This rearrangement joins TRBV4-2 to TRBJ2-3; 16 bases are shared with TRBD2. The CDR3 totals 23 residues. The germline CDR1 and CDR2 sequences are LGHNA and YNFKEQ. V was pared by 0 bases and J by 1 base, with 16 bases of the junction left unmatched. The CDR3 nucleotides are TGTGCCAGCAGCCAAGATAAAACCCCGGGACTAGCGGGGGGGATTTCTCGCACAGATACGCAGTATTTT. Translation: CASSQDKTPGLAGGISRTDTQYF.

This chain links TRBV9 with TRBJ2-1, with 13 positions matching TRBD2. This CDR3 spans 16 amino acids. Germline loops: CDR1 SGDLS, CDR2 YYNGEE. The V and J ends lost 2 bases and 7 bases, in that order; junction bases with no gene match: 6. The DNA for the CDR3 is TGTGCCAGCAGCGTCACTAGCGGGGGGGCGGGGAATGAGCAGTTCTTC. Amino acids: CASSVTSGGAGNEQFF.